This is a list of T cell receptor beta chains from one sample in a study of shared clonotypes between healthy human individuals. Produced via immunoSEQ multiplex PCR; TCRdb's table is partial and in-frame only. The table includes more than 850,000 clones, about 80% detected once. Sequenced input: memory CD4+ T cells from PBMCs. Receptors originate from a young man in good health. Some clones in this sample may be carry-over from other donors' samples. Both conserved end residues are part of each CDR3. A D gene is named only where the DNA matches it firmly. Where a row states a size, it is once, few, many or the class of an expanded clone; other rows omit it.

V	D	J	size	CDR3	DNA
TRBV9	NA	TRBJ1-3	NA	CASSVGSRSSGNTIYF	TGTGCCAGCAGCGTAGGGTCGAGGTCCTCTGGAAACACCATATATTTT
TRBV5-1	NA	TRBJ1-4	NA	CASSDTGGGEKLFF	TGCGCCAGCAGCGATACAGGTGGGGGTGAAAAACTGTTTTTT
TRBV30	TRBD2	TRBJ2-7	once	CAWTPGAGGPIEQYF	TGTGCCTGGACCCCGGGAGCGGGAGGGCCCATCGAGCAGTACTTC
TRBV5-1	TRBD2	TRBJ2-7	many	CASTIAGASQRYEQYF	TGCGCCAGCACGATAGCGGGAGCATCCCAACGCTACGAGCAGTACTTC
TRBV11-3	NA	TRBJ1-3	NA	CASSPGQGSGNTIYF	TGTGCCAGCAGCCCGGGGCAGGGTTCTGGAAACACCATATATTTT
TRBV7-6	NA	TRBJ2-2	NA	CASSLRTLAYTGELFF	TGTGCCAGCAGCCTAAGGACTCTTGCCTACACCGGGGAGCTGTTTTTT
TRBV29-1	TRBD2	TRBJ2-3	NA	CSVEGLAGSDTQYF	TGCAGCGTTGAGGGACTAGCGGGCTCCGATACGCAGTATTTT
TRBV29-1	NA	TRBJ1-2	many	CSVGTSNYGYTF	TGCAGCGTTGGGACATCTAACTATGGCTACACCTTC
TRBV9	NA	TRBJ2-7	NA	CASSVRSAPNEQYF	TGTGCCAGCAGCGTCCGGTCTGCCCCGAACGAGCAGTACTTC
TRBV19	TRBD1	TRBJ1-1	NA	CASSATRGRSEAFF	TGTGCCAGTAGTGCGACCAGGGGGAGGTCTGAAGCTTTCTTT
TRBV7-2	TRBD2	TRBJ2-7	NA	CASSLGLAGVEQYF	TGTGCCAGCAGCTTAGGCCTAGCGGGAGTTGAGCAGTACTTC
TRBV7-9	NA	TRBJ1-2	NA	CASTATGNYGYTF	TGTGCCAGCACCGCTACAGGAAACTATGGCTACACCTTC
TRBV7-2	NA	TRBJ2-1	NA	CASSLAGSYNEQFF	TGTGCCAGCAGCTTAGCGGGCTCCTACAATGAGCAGTTCTTC
TRBV5-1	NA	TRBJ1-1	NA	CASSYDSQAFF	TGCGCCAGCAGTTACGACAGTCAAGCTTTCTTT
TRBV5-6	NA	TRBJ1-4	few	CASSLLSTGNEKLFF	TGTGCCAGCAGCTTGTTAAGTACAGGGAATGAAAAACTGTTTTTT
TRBV27	TRBD2	TRBJ2-7	NA	CASSPLSGRGREQYF	TGTGCCAGCAGTCCCCTCAGCGGGAGGGGTCGCGAGCAGTACTTC
TRBV9	TRBD2	TRBJ2-2	NA	CASGREVTGELFF	TGTGCCAGCGGGCGGGAGGTCACCGGGGAGCTGTTTTTT
TRBV5-1	TRBD1	TRBJ2-7	NA	CASSLRTGMDEQYF	TGCGCCAGCAGCTTAAGGACAGGTATGGACGAGCAGTACTTC
TRBV19	TRBD1	TRBJ1-5	NA	CASSTGGTGQPQHF	TGTGCCAGTAGTACAGGGGGCACGGGTCAGCCCCAGCATTTT
TRBV6-1	NA	TRBJ1-4	NA	CASSEILSEKLFF	TGTGCCAGCAGTGAAATCCTTAGTGAAAAACTGTTTTTT
TRBV7-2	NA	TRBJ2-7	NA	CASSPRGGLGIVHEQYF	TGTGCCAGCAGCCCACGTGGGGGGTTAGGGATCGTCCACGAGCAGTACTTC
TRBV6-5	NA	TRBJ1-2	NA	CASSYMGDGYTF	TGTGCCAGCAGTTACATGGGTGATGGCTACACCTTC
TRBV11-1	NA	TRBJ2-2	NA	CATSGRRTGELFF	TGTGCCACCTCGGGGCGGCGGACCGGGGAGCTGTTTTTT
TRBV21-1	NA	TRBJ2-7	once	CASSKARPCSGEQYF	TGTGCCAGCAGCAAAGCTCGGCCTTGTTCCGGCGAGCAGTACTTC
TRBV7-2	NA	TRBJ2-5	NA	CASSLDRETQYF	TGTGCCAGCAGCTTAGATCGGGAGACCCAGTACTTC
TRBV15	NA	TRBJ1-2	NA	CATSREGGGSTGPDTF	TGTGCCACCAGCAGAGAAGGAGGAGGTTCGACAGGTCCAGACACCTTC
TRBV2	NA	TRBJ2-1	NA	CASSQFRLNREQFF	TGTGCCAGCAGTCAATTTAGACTCAACCGTGAGCAGTTCTTC
TRBV28	TRBD1	TRBJ1-5	few	CASSQGQRNQPQHF	TGTGCCAGCAGTCAGGGACAGCGCAATCAGCCCCAGCATTTT
TRBV9	TRBD2	TRBJ2-1	NA	CASSVGASGSGNEQFF	TGTGCCAGCAGCGTAGGGGCTAGCGGGAGTGGCAATGAGCAGTTCTTC
TRBV2	NA	TRBJ2-1	NA	CASRGYNEQFF	TGTGCCAGCAGAGGCTACAATGAGCAGTTCTTC
TRBV10-2	TRBD2	TRBJ2-1	NA	CASSEGGRAPNEQFF	TGCGCCAGCAGTGAGGGCGGGAGGGCCCCCAATGAGCAGTTCTTC
TRBV2	NA	TRBJ2-7	NA	CASIEGGRGPYF	TGTGCCAGCATCGAAGGTGGCAGGGGCCCGTACTTC
TRBV5-4	TRBD2	TRBJ2-3	NA	CASSAGLAGLTDTQYF	TGTGCCAGCAGCGCGGGACTAGCGGGATTGACAGATACGCAGTATTTT
TRBV4-2	NA	TRBJ1-2	few	CASSREESASYGYTF	TGTGCCAGCAGCCGCGAAGAGTCTGCGAGCTATGGCTACACCTTC
TRBV28	NA	TRBJ1-1	NA	CASARQPDTEAFF	TGTGCCAGCGCCCGACAGCCAGACACTGAAGCTTTCTTT
TRBV6-1	TRBD2	TRBJ2-7	NA	CASSEGASGLYEQYF	TGTGCCAGCAGTGAAGGGGCTAGCGGGCTATACGAGCAGTACTTC
TRBV4-1	TRBD2	TRBJ2-1	NA	CASSQASIRRLADNEQFF	TGCGCCAGCAGCCAAGCCTCGATTCGACGACTAGCGGACAATGAGCAGTTCTTC
TRBV11-1	NA	TRBJ2-4	NA	CASSEVSTKNIQYF	TGTGCCAGCAGCGAAGTTTCTACCAAAAACATTCAGTACTTC
TRBV6-6	NA	TRBJ1-3	NA	CASSYPSADTIYF	TGTGCCAGCAGTTATCCCTCTGCGGACACCATATATTTT
TRBV4-1	NA	TRBJ2-1	NA	CASSQAIGSYNEQFF	TGCGCCAGCAGCCAAGCTATCGGCTCCTACAATGAGCAGTTCTTC
TRBV7-9	NA	TRBJ2-5	NA	CASSPSSAVQETQYF	TGTGCCAGCAGCCCAAGTTCAGCGGTCCAAGAGACCCAGTACTTC
TRBV5-4	NA	TRBJ2-5	NA	CASSLVSSGGETQYF	TGTGCCAGCAGCTTGGTTTCGAGCGGAGGGGAGACCCAGTACTTC
TRBV7-9	NA	TRBJ1-4	NA	CASNRQSLNEKLFF	TGTGCCAGCAATCGACAGAGCCTCAATGAAAAACTGTTTTTT
TRBV5-1	NA	TRBJ2-7	NA	CASSPPAGSYREQYF	TGCGCCAGCAGCCCCCCGGCGGGGAGTTATCGCGAGCAGTACTTC
TRBV5-4	TRBD1	TRBJ1-2	NA	CASSAPGTGATYGYTF	TGTGCCAGCAGCGCGCCCGGGACAGGGGCAACCTATGGCTACACCTTC
TRBV18	NA	TRBJ2-2	NA	CASSPLGVGNTGELFF	TGTGCCAGCTCACCACTGGGCGTTGGGAACACCGGGGAGCTGTTTTTT
TRBV18	TRBD1	TRBJ1-5	NA	CASSSRTGGLSNQPQHF	TGTGCCAGCTCATCCCGGACAGGGGGCTTGAGCAATCAGCCCCAGCATTTT
TRBV7-3	TRBD1	TRBJ2-2	many	CASSAGQARELFF	TGTGCCAGCAGCGCCGGACAGGCCCGGGAGCTGTTTTTT
TRBV7-3	NA	TRBJ2-1	NA	CASSSRDAAHNEQFF	TGTGCCAGCAGCTCGCGGGATGCGGCCCACAATGAGCAGTTCTTC
TRBV2	TRBD1	TRBJ2-7	NA	CASSYPGQGLYEQYF	TGTGCCAGCAGTTATCCGGGACAGGGCCTCTACGAGCAGTACTTC
TRBV5-1	NA	TRBJ1-5	few	CASSPGSNQPQHF	TGCGCCAGCAGCCCAGGGAGCAATCAGCCCCAGCATTTT
TRBV18	NA	TRBJ1-2	NA	CASSTTGDGYTF	TGTGCCAGCTCAACGACAGGAGATGGCTACACCTTC
TRBV5-4	TRBD2	TRBJ2-7	NA	CASSLRTSGTYEQYF	TGTGCCAGCAGCTTGCGGACTAGCGGAACCTACGAGCAGTACTTC